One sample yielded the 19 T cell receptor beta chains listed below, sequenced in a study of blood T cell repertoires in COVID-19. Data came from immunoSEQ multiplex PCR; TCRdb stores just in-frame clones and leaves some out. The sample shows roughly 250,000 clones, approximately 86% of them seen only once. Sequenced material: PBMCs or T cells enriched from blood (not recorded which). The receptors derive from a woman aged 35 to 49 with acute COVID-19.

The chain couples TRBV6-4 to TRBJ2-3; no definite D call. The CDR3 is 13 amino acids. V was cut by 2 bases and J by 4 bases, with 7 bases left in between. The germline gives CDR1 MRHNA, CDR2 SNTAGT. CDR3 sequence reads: CASSDGQADTQYF. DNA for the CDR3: TGTGCCAGCAGTGACGGCCAGGCAGATACGCAGTATTTT.

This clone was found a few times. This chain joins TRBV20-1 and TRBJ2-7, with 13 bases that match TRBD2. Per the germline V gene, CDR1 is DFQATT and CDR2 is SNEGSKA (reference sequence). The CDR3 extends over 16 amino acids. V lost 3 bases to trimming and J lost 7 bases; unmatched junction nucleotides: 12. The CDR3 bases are TGCAGTGCTAGTCTGCCGGGACTAGCGGGATCTGGGGAGCAGTACTTC. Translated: CSASLPGLAGSGEQYF.

The CDR3 region has the DNA TGTGCCAGCAGCCTACACCAGGGATTGAGCAATCAGCCCCAGCATTTT. Its protein product is CASSLHQGLSNQPQHF. The chain links TRBV28 to TRBJ1-5, with D tentatively TRBD1 (5 bases). CDR1 is MDHEN and CDR2 is SYDVKM in the germline V gene. Trimming cost V 6 bases and J 1 base, with 16 bases left between them. The CDR3 runs 16 residues.

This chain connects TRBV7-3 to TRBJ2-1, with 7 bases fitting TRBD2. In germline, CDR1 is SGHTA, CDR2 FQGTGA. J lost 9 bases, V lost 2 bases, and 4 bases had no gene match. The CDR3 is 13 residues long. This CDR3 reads CASSLSSGSEQFF. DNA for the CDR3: TGTGCCAGCAGCTTATCTAGCGGTAGTGAGCAGTTCTTC. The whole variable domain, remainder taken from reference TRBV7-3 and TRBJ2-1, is GAGVSQTPSNKVTEKGKYVELRCDPISGHTALYWYRQSLGQGPEFLIYFQGTGAADDSGLPNDRFFAVRPEGSVSTLKIQRTERGDSAVYLCASSLSSGSEQFFGPGTRLTVL.

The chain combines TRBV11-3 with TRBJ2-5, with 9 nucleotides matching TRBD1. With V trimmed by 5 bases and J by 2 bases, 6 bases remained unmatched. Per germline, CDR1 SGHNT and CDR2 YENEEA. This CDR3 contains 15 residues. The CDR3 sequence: CASSLRQGGQETQYF. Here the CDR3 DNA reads TGTGCCAGCAGCCTTAGACAGGGGGGGCAAGAGACCCAGTACTTC.

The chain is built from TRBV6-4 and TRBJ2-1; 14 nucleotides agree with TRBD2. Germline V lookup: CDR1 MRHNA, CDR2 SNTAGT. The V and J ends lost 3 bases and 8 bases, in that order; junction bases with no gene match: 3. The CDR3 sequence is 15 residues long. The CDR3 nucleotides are TGTGCCAGCAGTGAGGGGACTAGCGGGAGCTATGAGCAGTTCTTC. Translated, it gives CASSEGTSGSYEQFF.

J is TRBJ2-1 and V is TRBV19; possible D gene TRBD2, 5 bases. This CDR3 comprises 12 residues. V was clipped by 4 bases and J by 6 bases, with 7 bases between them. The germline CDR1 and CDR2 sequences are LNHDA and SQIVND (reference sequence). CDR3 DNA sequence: TGTGCCAGTAGTACCCTAGCCAATGAGCAGTTCTTC. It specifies CASSTLANEQFF.

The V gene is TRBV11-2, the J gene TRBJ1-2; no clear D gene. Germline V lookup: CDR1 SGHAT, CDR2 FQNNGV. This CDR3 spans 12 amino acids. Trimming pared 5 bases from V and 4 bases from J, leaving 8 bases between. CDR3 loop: CASSQSPYGYTF. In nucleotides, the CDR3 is TGTGCCAGCAGCCAGTCCCCCTATGGCTACACCTTC.

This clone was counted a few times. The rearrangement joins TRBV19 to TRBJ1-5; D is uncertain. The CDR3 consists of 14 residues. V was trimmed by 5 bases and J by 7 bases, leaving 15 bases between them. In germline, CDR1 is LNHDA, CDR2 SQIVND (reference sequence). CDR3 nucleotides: TGTGCCAGTAGTCCCGGGGTGAAGGCCCAGCCCCAGCATTTT. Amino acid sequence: CASSPGVKAQPQHF.

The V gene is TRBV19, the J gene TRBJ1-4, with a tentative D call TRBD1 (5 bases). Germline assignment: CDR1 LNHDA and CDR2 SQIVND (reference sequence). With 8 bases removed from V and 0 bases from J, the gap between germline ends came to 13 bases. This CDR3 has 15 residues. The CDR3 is CASRIRGTTNEKLFF. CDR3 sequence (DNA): TGTGCCAGTCGGATCCGGGGGACAACTAATGAAAAACTGTTTTTT.

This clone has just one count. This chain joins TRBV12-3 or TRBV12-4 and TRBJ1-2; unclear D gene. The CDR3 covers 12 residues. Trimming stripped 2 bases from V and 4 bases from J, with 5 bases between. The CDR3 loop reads CASSLTSYGYTF. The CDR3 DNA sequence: TGTGCCAGCAGTTTAACCAGCTATGGCTACACCTTC.

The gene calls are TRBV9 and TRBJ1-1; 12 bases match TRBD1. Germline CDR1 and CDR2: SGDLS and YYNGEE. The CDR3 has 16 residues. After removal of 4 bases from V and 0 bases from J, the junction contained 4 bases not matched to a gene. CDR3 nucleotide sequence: TGTGCCAGCAGCACGGGGACAGGGGGCTTGAACACTGAAGCTTTCTTT. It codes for CASSTGTGGLNTEAFF. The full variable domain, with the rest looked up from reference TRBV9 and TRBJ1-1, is DSGVTQTPKHLITATGQRVTLRCSPRSGDLSVYWYQQSLDQGLQFLIQYYNGEERAKGNILERFSAQQFPDLHSELNLSSLELGDSALYFCASSTGTGGLNTEAFFGQGTRLTVV.

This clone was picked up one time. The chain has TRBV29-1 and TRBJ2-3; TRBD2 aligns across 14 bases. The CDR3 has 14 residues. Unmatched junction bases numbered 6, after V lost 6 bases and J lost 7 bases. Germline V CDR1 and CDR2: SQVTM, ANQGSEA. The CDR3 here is CSVRLAGGPNTQYF. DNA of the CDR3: TGCAGCGTCAGACTAGCGGGAGGGCCCAATACGCAGTATTTT.

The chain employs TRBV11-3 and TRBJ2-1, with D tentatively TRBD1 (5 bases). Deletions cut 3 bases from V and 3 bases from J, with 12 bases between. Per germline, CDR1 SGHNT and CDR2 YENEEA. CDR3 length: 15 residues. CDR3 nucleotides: TGTGCCAGCAGCTTCTGGCAGGGTGACTACAATGAGCAGTTCTTC. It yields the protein CASSFWQGDYNEQFF.

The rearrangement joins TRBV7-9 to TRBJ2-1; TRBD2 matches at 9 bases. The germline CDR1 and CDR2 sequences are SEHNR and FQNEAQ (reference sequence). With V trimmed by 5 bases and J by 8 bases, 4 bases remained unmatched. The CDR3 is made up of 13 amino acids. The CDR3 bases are TGTGCCAGCAGCCAACTAGCGGGCCATGAGCAGTTCTTC. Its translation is CASSQLAGHEQFF.

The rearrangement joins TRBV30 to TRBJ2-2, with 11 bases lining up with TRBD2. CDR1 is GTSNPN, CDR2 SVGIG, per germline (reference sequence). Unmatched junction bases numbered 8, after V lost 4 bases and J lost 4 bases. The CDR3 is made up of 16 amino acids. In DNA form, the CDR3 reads TGTGCCTGGATCCCAACTAGCGGGAGTTCCACCGGGGAGCTGTTTTTT. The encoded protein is CAWIPTSGSSTGELFF.

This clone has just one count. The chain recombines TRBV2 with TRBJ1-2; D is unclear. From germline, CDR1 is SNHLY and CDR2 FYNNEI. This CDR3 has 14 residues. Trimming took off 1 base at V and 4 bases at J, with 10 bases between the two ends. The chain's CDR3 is CASSEGPGGYGYTF. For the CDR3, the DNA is TGTGCCAGCAGTGAAGGTCCCGGCGGCTATGGCTACACCTTC. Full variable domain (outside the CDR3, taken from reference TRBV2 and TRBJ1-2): EPEVTQTPSHQVTQMGQEVILRCVPISNHLYFYWYRQILGQKVEFLVSFYNNEISEKSEIFDDQFSVERPDGSNFTLKIRSTKLEDSAMYFCASSEGPGGYGYTFGSGTRLTVV.

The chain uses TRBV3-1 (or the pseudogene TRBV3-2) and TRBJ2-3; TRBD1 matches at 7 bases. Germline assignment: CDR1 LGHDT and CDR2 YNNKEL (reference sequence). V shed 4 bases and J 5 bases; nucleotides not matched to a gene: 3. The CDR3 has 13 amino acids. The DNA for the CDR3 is TGTGCCAGCAGCCCCAGACAGGGAGATACGCAGTATTTT. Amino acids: CASSPRQGDTQYF.

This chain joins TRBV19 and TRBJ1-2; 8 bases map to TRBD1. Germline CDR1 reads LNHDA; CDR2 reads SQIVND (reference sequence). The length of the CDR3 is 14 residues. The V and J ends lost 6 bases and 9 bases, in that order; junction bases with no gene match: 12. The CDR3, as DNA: TGTGCCAGTAGATTCTCCAGGGGGCGATTTAGCTACACCTTC. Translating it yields CASRFSRGRFSYTF. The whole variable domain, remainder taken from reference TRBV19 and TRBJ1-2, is DGGITQSPKYLFRKEGQNVTLSCEQNLNHDAMYWYRQDPGQGLRLIYYSQIVNDFQKGDIAEGYSVSREKKESFPLTVTSAQKNPTAFYLCASRFSRGRFSYTFGSGTRLTVV.